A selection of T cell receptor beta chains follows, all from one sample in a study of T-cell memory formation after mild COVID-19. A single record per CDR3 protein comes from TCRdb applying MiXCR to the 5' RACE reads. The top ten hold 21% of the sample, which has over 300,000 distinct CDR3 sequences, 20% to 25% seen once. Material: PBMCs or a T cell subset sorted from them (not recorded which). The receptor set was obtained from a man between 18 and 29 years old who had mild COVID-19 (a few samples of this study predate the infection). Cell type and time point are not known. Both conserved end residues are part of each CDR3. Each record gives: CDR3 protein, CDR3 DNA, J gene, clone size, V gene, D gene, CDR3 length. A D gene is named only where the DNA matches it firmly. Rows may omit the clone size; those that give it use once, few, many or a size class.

CASSFRWRTDTQYF | TGTGCCAGCAGCTTTCGGTGGCGCACAGATACGCAGTATTTT | TRBJ2-3 | few | TRBV7-9 | NA | 14
CASSYTGQGRTQYF | TGTGCCAGCAGTTACACAGGACAGGGTCGGACCCAGTACTTC | TRBJ2-5 | NA | TRBV6-5 | TRBD1 | 14
CASSTGDRGHQPQHF | TGTGCCAGCAGTACCGGGGACAGGGGGCATCAGCCCCAGCATTTT | TRBJ1-5 | few | TRBV6-6 | TRBD1 | 15
CAWASGGRETQYF | TGTGCCTGGGCTAGCGGGGGGAGAGAGACCCAGTACTTC | TRBJ2-5 | few | TRBV30 | TRBD2 | 13
CARLAQQGVKETQYF | TGTGCCCGCCTGGCACAGCAGGGGGTTAAGGAGACCCAGTACTTC | TRBJ2-5 | few | TRBV30 | TRBD1 | 15
CASSPRGTGDEQYF | TGTGCCAGCAGCCCACGCGGGACAGGGGACGAGCAGTACTTC | TRBJ2-7 | NA | TRBV7-6 | TRBD1 | 14
CASSLDRGSGANVLTF | TGTGCCAGCAGCTTAGACAGGGGCTCTGGGGCCAACGTCCTGACTTTC | TRBJ2-6 | NA | TRBV7-6 | TRBD1 | 16
CASSLVTRGRTGELFF | TGCGCCAGCAGCTTGGTTACTCGGGGGAGGACCGGGGAGCTGTTTTTT | TRBJ2-2 | few | TRBV5-1 | NA | 16
CASREGYTDTQYF | TGCGCCAGCAGAGAGGGATACACAGATACGCAGTATTTT | TRBJ2-3 | many | TRBV5-1 | NA | 13
CATSSRDRGTGELFF | TGTGCCACCAGCAGCCGGGACAGGGGGACCGGGGAGCTGTTTTTT | TRBJ2-2 | few | TRBV15 | TRBD1 | 15
CSGGTDYNQPQHF | TGCAGCGGCGGCACTGACTACAATCAGCCCCAGCATTTT | TRBJ1-5 | NA | TRBV29-1 | NA | 13
CASSEQGAEAFF | TGTGCCAGCAGTGAACAGGGGGCTGAAGCTTTCTTT | TRBJ1-1 | NA | TRBV6-6 | TRBD1 | 12
CASTLEGLLEYTEAFF | TGTGCCAGCACCCTAGAGGGGTTACTGGAATATACTGAAGCTTTCTTT | TRBJ1-1 | many | TRBV12-3/TRBV12-4 | NA | 16
CASSATNYGYTF | TGTGCCAGCAGCGCCACTAACTATGGCTACACCTTC | TRBJ1-2 | few | TRBV5-6 | NA | 12
CASSRGTGGPYGYTF | TGTGCCAGCAGTCGGGGGACAGGGGGCCCCTATGGCTACACCTTC | TRBJ1-2 | NA | TRBV12-3/TRBV12-4 | TRBD1 | 15
CASSEQGRKETQYF | TGTGCCAGCAGCGAACAGGGGAGGAAGGAGACCCAGTACTTC | TRBJ2-5 | NA | TRBV9 | NA | 14